The source of this T cell receptor (beta chain) is a study of CD8+CD57+ T cells in acquired aplastic anemia. Profiling that covered TCR beta VDJ and CDR3 relied on genomic DNA as its template. MiXCR, run by TCRdb on the reads, gives a single entry per CDR3 protein. The table shows 200,000 or so distinct CDR3 sequences, with over 40% occurring only once. CDR1 LNHDA and CDR2 SQIVND come from the germline V gene (reference sequence). V lost 9 bases and J lost 2, with 23 bases in between. The CDR3 runs to 16 residues. The sequenced patients had an expansion of CD8+CD57+ cells seen by flow cytometry. The patients all had a severe acquired aplastic anemia diagnosis.

The source is a human donor with aplastic anemia. The J gene is TRBJ2-7, the V gene TRBV19; D might be TRBD1 (6 bases). The sequenced sample consisted of sorted CD4+, CD8+, or CD8+CD57+ T cells (not recorded which) from PBMCs. CDR3: CASSYSPSDSAYEQYF. The CDR3 DNA follows: TGTGCCAGCAGTTACTCTCCCTCGGACAGTGCCTACGAGCAGTACTTC. Combining the CDR3 with reference TRBV19 and TRBJ2-7 gives the whole variable domain DGGITQSPKYLFRKEGQNVTLSCEQNLNHDAMYWYRQDPGQGLRLIYYSQIVNDFQKGDIAEGYSVSREKKESFPLTVTSAQKNPTAFYLCASSYSPSDSAYEQYFGPGTRLTVT.